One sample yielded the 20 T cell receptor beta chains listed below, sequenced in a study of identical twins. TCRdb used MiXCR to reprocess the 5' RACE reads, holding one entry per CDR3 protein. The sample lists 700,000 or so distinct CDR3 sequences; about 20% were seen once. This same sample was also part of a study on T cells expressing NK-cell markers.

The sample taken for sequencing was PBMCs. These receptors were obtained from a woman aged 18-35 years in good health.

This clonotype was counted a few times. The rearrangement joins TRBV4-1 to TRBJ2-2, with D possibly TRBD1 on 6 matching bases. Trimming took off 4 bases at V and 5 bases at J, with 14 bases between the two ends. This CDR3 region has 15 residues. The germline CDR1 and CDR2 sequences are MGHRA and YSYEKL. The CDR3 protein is CASSLRRGPTGELFF. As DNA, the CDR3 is TGCGCCAGCAGCCTCCGCAGGGGACCTACCGGGGAGCTGTTTTTT.

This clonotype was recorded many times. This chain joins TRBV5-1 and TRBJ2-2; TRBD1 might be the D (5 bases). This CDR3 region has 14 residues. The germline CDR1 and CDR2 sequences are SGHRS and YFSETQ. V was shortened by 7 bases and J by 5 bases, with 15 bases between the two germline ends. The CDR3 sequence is CASSQEPGTGELFF. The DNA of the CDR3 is TGCGCCAGCTCACAGGAGCCCGGGACCGGGGAGCTGTTTTTT. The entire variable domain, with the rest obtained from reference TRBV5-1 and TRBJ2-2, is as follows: KAGVTQTPRYLIKTRGQQVTLSCSPISGHRSVSWYQQTPGQGLQFLFEYFSETQRNKGNFPGRFSGRQFSNSRSEMNVSTLELGDSALYLCASSQEPGTGELFFGEGSRLTVL.

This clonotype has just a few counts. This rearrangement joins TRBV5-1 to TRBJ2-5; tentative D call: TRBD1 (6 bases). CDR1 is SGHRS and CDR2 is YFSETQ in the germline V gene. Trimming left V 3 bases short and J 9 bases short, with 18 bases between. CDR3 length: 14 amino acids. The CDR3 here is CASSSPGRRGSQYF. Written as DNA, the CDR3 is TGCGCCAGCAGCTCCCCAGGGAGAAGGGGGTCCCAGTACTTC. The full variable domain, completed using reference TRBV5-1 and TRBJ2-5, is KAGVTQTPRYLIKTRGQQVTLSCSPISGHRSVSWYQQTPGQGLQFLFEYFSETQRNKGNFPGRFSGRQFSNSRSEMNVSTLELGDSALYLCASSSPGRRGSQYFGPGTRLLVL.

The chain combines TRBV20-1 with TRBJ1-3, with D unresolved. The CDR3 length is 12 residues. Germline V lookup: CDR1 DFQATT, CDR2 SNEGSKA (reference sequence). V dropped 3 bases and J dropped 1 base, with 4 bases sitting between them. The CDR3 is CSARISGNTIYF. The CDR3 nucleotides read TGCAGTGCTAGGATTTCTGGAAACACCATATATTTT.

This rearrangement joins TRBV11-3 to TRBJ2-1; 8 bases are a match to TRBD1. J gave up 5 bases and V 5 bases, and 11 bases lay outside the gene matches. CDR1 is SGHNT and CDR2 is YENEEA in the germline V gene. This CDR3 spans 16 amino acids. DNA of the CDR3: TGTGCCAGCAGCGCCAACCGGGACAGGACGAACAATGAGCAGTTCTTC. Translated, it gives CASSANRDRTNNEQFF. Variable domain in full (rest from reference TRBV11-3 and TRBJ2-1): EAGVVQSPRYKIIEKKQPVAFWCNPISGHNTLYWYLQNLGQGPELLIRYENEEAVDDSQLPKDRFSAERLKGVDSTLKIQPAELGDSAVYLCASSANRDRTNNEQFFGPGTRLTVL.

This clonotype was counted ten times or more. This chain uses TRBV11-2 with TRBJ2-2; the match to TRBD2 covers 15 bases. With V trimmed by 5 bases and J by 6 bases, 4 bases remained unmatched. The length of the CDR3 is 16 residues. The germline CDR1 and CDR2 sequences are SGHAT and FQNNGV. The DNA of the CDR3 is TGTGCCAGCAGCGTCGGACTAGCGGGAGGGTCCGGGGAGCTGTTTTTT. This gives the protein CASSVGLAGGSGELFF.

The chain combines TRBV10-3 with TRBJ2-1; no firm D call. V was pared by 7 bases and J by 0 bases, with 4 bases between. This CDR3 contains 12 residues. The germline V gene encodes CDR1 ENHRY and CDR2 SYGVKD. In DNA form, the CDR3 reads TGTGCCATCAAGAGCTCCTACAATGAGCAGTTCTTC. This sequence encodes CAIKSSYNEQFF.

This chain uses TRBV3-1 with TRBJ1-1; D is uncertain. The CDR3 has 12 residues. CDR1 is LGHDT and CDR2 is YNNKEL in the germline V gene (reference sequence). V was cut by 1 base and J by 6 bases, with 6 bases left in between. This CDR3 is CASSQGRAEAFF. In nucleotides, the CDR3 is TGTGCCAGCAGCCAAGGAAGGGCTGAAGCTTTCTTT.

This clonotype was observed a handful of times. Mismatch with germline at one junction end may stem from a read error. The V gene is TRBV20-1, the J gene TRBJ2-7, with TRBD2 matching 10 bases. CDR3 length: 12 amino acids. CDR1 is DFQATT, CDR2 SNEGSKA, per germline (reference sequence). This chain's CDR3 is CSARSLAGDSGF. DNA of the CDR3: TGCAGTGCTAGATCCCTAGCGGGGGATTCCGGTTTC.

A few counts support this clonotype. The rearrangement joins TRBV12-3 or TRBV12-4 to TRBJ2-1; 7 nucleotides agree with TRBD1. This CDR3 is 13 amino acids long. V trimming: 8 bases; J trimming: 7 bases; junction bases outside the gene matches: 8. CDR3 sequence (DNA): TGTGCCAGCGACACAGGGGTTTCGAATGAGCAGTTCTTC. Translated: CASDTGVSNEQFF.

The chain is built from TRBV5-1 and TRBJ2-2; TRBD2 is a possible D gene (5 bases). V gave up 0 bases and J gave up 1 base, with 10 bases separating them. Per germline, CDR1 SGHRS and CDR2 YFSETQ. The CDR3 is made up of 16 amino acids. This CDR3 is CASSLDASRNTGELFF. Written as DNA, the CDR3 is TGCGCCAGCAGCTTGGATGCTAGCAGGAACACCGGGGAGCTGTTTTTT.

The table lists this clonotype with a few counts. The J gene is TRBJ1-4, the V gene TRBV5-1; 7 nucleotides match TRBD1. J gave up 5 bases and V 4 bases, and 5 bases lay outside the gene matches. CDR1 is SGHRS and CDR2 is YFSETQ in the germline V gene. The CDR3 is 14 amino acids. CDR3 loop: CASSLQGLNEKLFF. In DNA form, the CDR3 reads TGCGCCAGCAGCCTACAGGGGTTGAATGAAAAACTGTTTTTT.

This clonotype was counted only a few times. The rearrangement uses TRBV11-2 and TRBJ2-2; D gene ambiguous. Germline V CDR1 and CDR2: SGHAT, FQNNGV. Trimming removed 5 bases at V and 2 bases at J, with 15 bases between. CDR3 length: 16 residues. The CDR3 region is CASSSIVQINTGELFF. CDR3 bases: TGTGCCAGCAGCAGCATCGTACAGATAAACACCGGGGAGCTGTTTTTT.

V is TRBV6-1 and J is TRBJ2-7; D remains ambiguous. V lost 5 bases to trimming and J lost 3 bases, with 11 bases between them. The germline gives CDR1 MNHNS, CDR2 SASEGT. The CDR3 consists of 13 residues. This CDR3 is CASSTNYDYEQYF. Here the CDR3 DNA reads TGTGCCAGCAGTACGAACTACGACTACGAGCAGTACTTC.

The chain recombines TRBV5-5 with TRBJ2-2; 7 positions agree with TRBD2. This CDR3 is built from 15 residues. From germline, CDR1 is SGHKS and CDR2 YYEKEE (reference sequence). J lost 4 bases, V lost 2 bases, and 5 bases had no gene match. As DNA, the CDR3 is TGTGCCAGCAGCTTTCCCCTAGCGGTCACCGGGGAGCTGTTTTTT. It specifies CASSFPLAVTGELFF.

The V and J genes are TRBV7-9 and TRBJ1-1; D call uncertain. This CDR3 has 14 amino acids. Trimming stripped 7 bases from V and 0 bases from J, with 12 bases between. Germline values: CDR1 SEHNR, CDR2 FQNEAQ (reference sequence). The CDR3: CASKNQAMNTEAFF. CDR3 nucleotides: TGTGCCAGCAAAAACCAGGCGATGAACACTGAAGCTTTCTTT. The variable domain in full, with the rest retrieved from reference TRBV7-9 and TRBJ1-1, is DTGVSQNPRHKITKRGQNVTFRCDPISEHNRLYWYRQTLGQGPEFLTYFQNEAQLEKSRLLSDRFSAERPKGSFSTLEIQRTEQGDSAMYLCASKNQAMNTEAFFGQGTRLTVV.

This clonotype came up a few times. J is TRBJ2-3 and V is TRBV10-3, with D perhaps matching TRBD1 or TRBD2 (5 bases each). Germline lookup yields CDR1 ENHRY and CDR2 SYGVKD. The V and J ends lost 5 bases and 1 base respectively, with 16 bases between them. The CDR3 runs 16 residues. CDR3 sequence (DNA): TGTGCCATCAGTCCCTGGGGCGGGCCCGGCACAGATACGCAGTATTTT. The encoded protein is CAISPWGGPGTDTQYF.

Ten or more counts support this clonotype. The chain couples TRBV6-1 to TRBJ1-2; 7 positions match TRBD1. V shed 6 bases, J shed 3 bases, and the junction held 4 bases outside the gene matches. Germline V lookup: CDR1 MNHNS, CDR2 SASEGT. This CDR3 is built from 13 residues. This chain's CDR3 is CASSPTGDYGYTF. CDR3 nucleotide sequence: TGTGCCAGCAGCCCTACAGGGGACTATGGCTACACCTTC.

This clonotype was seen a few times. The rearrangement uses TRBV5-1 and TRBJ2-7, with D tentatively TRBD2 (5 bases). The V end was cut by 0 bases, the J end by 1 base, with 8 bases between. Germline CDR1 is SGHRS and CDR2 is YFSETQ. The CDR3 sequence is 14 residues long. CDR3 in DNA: TGCGCCAGCAGCTTGGCCCGGGAATCCTACGAGCAGTACTTC. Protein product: CASSLARESYEQYF. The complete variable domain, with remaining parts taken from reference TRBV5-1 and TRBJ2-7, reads KAGVTQTPRYLIKTRGQQVTLSCSPISGHRSVSWYQQTPGQGLQFLFEYFSETQRNKGNFPGRFSGRQFSNSRSEMNVSTLELGDSALYLCASSLARESYEQYFGPGTRLTVT.

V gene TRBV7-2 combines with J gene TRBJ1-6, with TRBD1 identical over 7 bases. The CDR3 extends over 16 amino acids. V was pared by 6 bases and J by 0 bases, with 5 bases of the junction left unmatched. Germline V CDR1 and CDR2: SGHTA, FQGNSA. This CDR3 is CASRGGTSSYNSPLHF. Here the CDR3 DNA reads TGTGCCAGCAGAGGGGGCACAAGCTCCTATAATTCACCCCTCCACTTT.